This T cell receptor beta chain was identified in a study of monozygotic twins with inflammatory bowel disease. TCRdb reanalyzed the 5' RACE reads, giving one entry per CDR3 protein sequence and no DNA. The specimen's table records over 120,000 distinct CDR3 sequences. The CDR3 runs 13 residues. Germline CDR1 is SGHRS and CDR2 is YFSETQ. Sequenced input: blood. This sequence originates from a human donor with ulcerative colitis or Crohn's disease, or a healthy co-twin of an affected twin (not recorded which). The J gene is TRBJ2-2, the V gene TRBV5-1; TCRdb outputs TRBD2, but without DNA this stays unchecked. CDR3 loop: CASSFSGGGELFF.